A single sample gave rise to the 28 T cell receptor beta chains below, sequenced in a study of blood T cell repertoires in COVID-19. Data came from immunoSEQ multiplex PCR; TCRdb stores just in-frame clones and leaves some out. The sample includes roughly 78,000 clones, 80% of them seen just once. The sequencing input was peripheral blood. These receptors were taken from a man aged 45-65 years with COVID-19, enrolled during active disease.

The chain employs TRBV19 and TRBJ1-1, with 7 bases identical to TRBD1. The CDR3 covers 13 residues. The V gene end was trimmed by 5 bases and the J gene end by 5 bases; junction bases not matched to a gene: 5. The V gene's germline CDR1 is LNHDA and CDR2 SQIVND (reference sequence). The CDR3 sequence: CASSDRAKTEAFF. CDR3 bases: TGTGCCAGTAGTGACAGGGCTAAAACTGAAGCTTTCTTT.

This clone was detected only a few times. The V gene is TRBV30, the J gene TRBJ2-1, with D maybe TRBD1 (5 bases). This CDR3 is built from 11 residues. Trimming shortened V by 7 bases and J by 1 base, and 5 bases separated the two germline ends. Germline CDR1 is GTSNPN and CDR2 is SVGIG (reference sequence). In nucleotides, the CDR3 is TGTGCCTACAGGTCCTACAATGAGCAGTTCTTC. This gives the protein CAYRSYNEQFF.

The CDR3, as DNA: TGTGCCAGCTCACCACGAGGGGGAGCTGAAGCTTTCTTT. It encodes CASSPRGGAEAFF. V and J are TRBV18 and TRBJ1-1; a weak D match, TRBD1 (6 bases). This CDR3 region has 13 residues. The V gene's germline CDR1 is KGHSH and CDR2 LQKENI. Trimming stripped 1 base from V and 6 bases from J, with 9 bases between. The whole variable domain, remainder taken from reference TRBV18 and TRBJ1-1, is NAGVMQNPRHLVRRRGQEARLRCSPMKGHSHVYWYRQLPEEGLKFMVYLQKENIIDESGMPKERFSAEFPKEGPSILRIQQVVRGDSAAYFCASSPRGGAEAFFGQGTRLTVV.

This chain joins TRBV6-4 and TRBJ2-3; 8 bases line up with TRBD2. This CDR3 has 14 amino acids. J lost 1 base, V lost 4 bases, and 1 base had no gene match. Per germline, CDR1 MRHNA and CDR2 SNTAGT. DNA for the CDR3: TGTGCCAGCAGTGTGACTAGCGGCACAGATACGCAGTATTTT. This sequence encodes CASSVTSGTDTQYF.

CDR3 sequence: CASSRFLGVNTGELFF. The DNA of the CDR3 is TGTGCCAGCAGCCGTTTTTTAGGGGTGAACACCGGGGAGCTGTTTTTT. The chain joins TRBV14 to TRBJ2-2; perhaps TRBD1 as D (5 bases). V gave up 4 bases and J gave up 1 base, with 13 bases separating them. From germline, CDR1 is SGHDN and CDR2 FVKESK. This CDR3 is 16 amino acids long.

The V gene is TRBV30, the J gene TRBJ2-1; D may be TRBD2 (5 bases). Trimming pared 2 bases from V and 8 bases from J, leaving 10 bases between. CDR1 is GTSNPN, CDR2 SVGIG, per germline (reference sequence). The CDR3 has 12 amino acids. The CDR3 here is CAWSNREYEQFF. In DNA form, the CDR3 reads TGTGCCTGGAGTAACCGGGAATATGAGCAGTTCTTC.

This sequence joins TRBV13 and TRBJ2-5, with TRBD2 matching 9 bases. This CDR3 has 14 amino acids. Losses at the gene ends were 5 bases for V and 5 bases for J; bases not matched to a gene: 6. Germline V CDR1 and CDR2: PRHDT, FYEKMQ (reference sequence). The CDR3 bases are TGTGCCAGCAGCCCGCGGACTAGCGAGGAGACCCAGTACTTC. Protein: CASSPRTSEETQYF.

The chain uses TRBV6-5 and TRBJ2-5; no firm D call. Trimming removed 1 base at V and 5 bases at J, with 8 bases between. The germline V gene encodes CDR1 MNHEY and CDR2 SVGAGI. This CDR3 has 13 amino acids. The chain's CDR3 is CASSYWQWETQYF. CDR3 nucleotides: TGTGCCAGCAGTTACTGGCAGTGGGAGACCCAGTACTTC.

The table lists this clone with a count of one. The chain carries TRBV19 and TRBJ2-1, with 8 bases identical to TRBD1. Germline V CDR1 and CDR2: LNHDA, SQIVND (reference sequence). This CDR3 contains 17 residues. The trim removed 4 bases at V and 0 bases at J, leaving 8 bases unmatched. The CDR3 loop reads CASSKDPTGVSYNEQFF. The CDR3, as DNA: TGTGCCAGTAGTAAAGATCCGACAGGGGTCTCCTACAATGAGCAGTTCTTC. The whole variable domain, remainder taken from reference TRBV19 and TRBJ2-1, is DGGITQSPKYLFRKEGQNVTLSCEQNLNHDAMYWYRQDPGQGLRLIYYSQIVNDFQKGDIAEGYSVSREKKESFPLTVTSAQKNPTAFYLCASSKDPTGVSYNEQFFGPGTRLTVL.

This clone appeared many times. This chain uses TRBV5-1 with TRBJ2-5; TRBD1 agrees at 10 bases. The CDR3 spans 16 residues. CDR1 and CDR2 from the germline V gene are SGHRS and YFSETQ. Losses at the gene ends were 3 bases for V and 5 bases for J; bases not matched to a gene: 10. The CDR3 loop reads CASSSTGQGYGETQYF. The CDR3 DNA reads TGCGCCAGCAGCTCTACGGGACAGGGGTACGGTGAGACCCAGTACTTC.

This rearrangement joins TRBV12-5 to TRBJ2-2, with 9 bases lining up with TRBD2. The CDR3 contains 17 residues. Per germline, CDR1 LGHNT and CDR2 FRNRAP. The trim removed 6 bases at V and 7 bases at J, leaving 15 bases unmatched. As DNA, the CDR3 is TGTGCTAGTGGCCACCCACGGGCGGGAGGGGAGGTCGGGGAGCTGTTTTTT. Translation gives CASGHPRAGGEVGELFF. Using reference TRBV12-5 and TRBJ2-2 for the parts outside the CDR3, the full variable domain is DARVTQTPRHKVTEMGQEVTMRCQPILGHNTVFWYRQTMMQGLELLAYFRNRAPLDDSGMPKDRFSAEMPDATLATLKIQPSEPRDSAVYFCASGHPRAGGEVGELFFGEGSRLTVL.

J is TRBJ2-5 and V is TRBV24-1, with 12 bases aligning to TRBD2. The CDR3 loop spans 16 amino acids. CDR1 is KGHDR, CDR2 SFDVKD, per germline. The ends lost 4 bases at V and 4 bases at J; junction bases unmatched: 6. The CDR3 sequence: CATSERLAGVRETQYF. CDR3 sequence (DNA): TGTGCCACCAGTGAACGACTAGCGGGAGTAAGAGAGACCCAGTACTTC.

The chain is built from TRBV29-1 and TRBJ1-2, with 8 nucleotides matching TRBD1. V was pared by 7 bases and J by 8 bases, with 9 bases of the junction left unmatched. In germline, CDR1 is SQVTM, CDR2 ANQGSEA. There are 12 residues in the CDR3. CDR3 region: CSGRTGTGGYTF. For the CDR3, the DNA is TGCAGCGGTCGCACAGGGACAGGAGGCTACACCTTC.

J is TRBJ2-3 and V is TRBV7-9; 9 bases are a match to TRBD2. Germline CDR1 reads SEHNR; CDR2 reads FQNEAQ (reference sequence). The CDR3 has 16 residues. J gave up 7 bases and V 4 bases, and 12 bases lay outside the gene matches. The CDR3 bases are TGTGCCAGCAGCTCCCCCCGGGCGGGAGGGCCAAATACGCAGTATTTT. Its protein is CASSSPRAGGPNTQYF.

This chain uses TRBV28 with TRBJ1-2, with 7 bases matching TRBD1. The V segment lost 2 bases and the J segment 5 bases; nucleotides outside the gene matches: 17. The CDR3 sequence is 18 residues long. Germline lookup yields CDR1 MDHEN and CDR2 SYDVKM. The CDR3 bases are TGTGCCAGCAGTTTAGACCCATCGGGACAGCATGTCAGTTATGGCTACACCTTC. The encoded protein is CASSLDPSGQHVSYGYTF.

The CDR3: CASSPQVVVGNTEAFF. The CDR3 DNA sequence: TGTGCCAGCAGCCCACAGGTTGTAGTTGGGAACACTGAAGCTTTCTTT. The J gene is TRBJ1-1, the V gene TRBV5-4, with a possible D match to TRBD1 (5 bases). Looked up from germline, CDR1 is SGHNT and CDR2 is YYREEE (reference sequence). The germline V and J ends were trimmed by 4 bases and 1 base, with 17 bases remaining between them. This CDR3 region has 16 residues.

V and J are TRBV5-4 and TRBJ2-2; tentatively, D is TRBD1 (6 bases). V gave up 4 bases and J gave up 2 bases, with 12 bases separating them. This CDR3 region has 15 residues. CDR1 and CDR2 (germline): SGHNT, YYREEE (reference sequence). CDR3 sequence (DNA): TGTGCCAGCAGCAGGGGGACACTAAACACCGGGGAGCTGTTTTTT. It encodes CASSRGTLNTGELFF. Combining the CDR3 with reference TRBV5-4 and TRBJ2-2 gives the whole variable domain ETGVTQSPTHLIKTRGQQVTLRCSSQSGHNTVSWYQQALGQGPQFIFQYYREEENGRGNFPPRFSGLQFPNYSSELNVNALELDDSALYLCASSRGTLNTGELFFGEGSRLTVL.

The rearrangement uses TRBV15 and TRBJ2-1, with 12 bases aligning to TRBD2. The trim removed 3 bases at V and 7 bases at J, leaving 4 bases unmatched. There are 15 residues in the CDR3. From germline, CDR1 is LNHNV and CDR2 YYDKDF (reference sequence). CDR3: CATSSSLAGGNEQFF. CDR3 sequence (DNA): TGTGCCACCAGCAGTTCACTAGCGGGAGGTAATGAGCAGTTCTTC.

V and J are TRBV18 and TRBJ2-7; the D gene is possibly TRBD2 (6 bases). The CDR3 totals 14 residues. V lost 6 bases and J 6 bases, leaving 18 bases between the germline ends. Germline-derived CDR1 and CDR2 are KGHSH and LQKENI. In DNA form, the CDR3 reads TGTGCCAGCTCGCGGGACTCTCCAACCAGCGAGCAGTACTTC. Its protein is CASSRDSPTSEQYF.

The chain is built from TRBV6-5 and TRBJ2-7, with D possibly matching TRBD1 (5 bases). The germline CDR1 and CDR2 sequences are MNHEY and SVGAGI. This CDR3 is built from 13 residues. The V gene lost 4 bases and the J gene lost 7 bases, with 14 bases spanning the gap. The CDR3 spells CASSSLQVREQYF. For the CDR3, the DNA is TGTGCCAGCAGTTCCCTACAGGTACGGGAGCAGTACTTC.

This clone was picked up one time. The gene calls are TRBV5-1 and TRBJ2-1; 8 nucleotides line up with TRBD2. This CDR3 comprises 14 residues. The germline V gene encodes CDR1 SGHRS and CDR2 YFSETQ. The V and J ends lost 6 bases and 4 bases, in that order; junction bases with no gene match: 6. CDR3 residues: CASKISGSYNEQFF. Here the CDR3 DNA reads TGCGCCAGCAAGATCAGCGGGAGTTACAATGAGCAGTTCTTC. Together with reference TRBV5-1 and TRBJ2-1, the CDR3 gives the full variable domain: KAGVTQTPRYLIKTRGQQVTLSCSPISGHRSVSWYQQTPGQGLQFLFEYFSETQRNKGNFPGRFSGRQFSNSRSEMNVSTLELGDSALYLCASKISGSYNEQFFGPGTRLTVL.

This chain joins TRBV2 and TRBJ2-1, with 10 bases matching TRBD2. The V and J ends lost 8 bases and 6 bases, in that order; junction bases with no gene match: 10. The germline V gene has CDR1 SNHLY and CDR2 FYNNEI. This CDR3 has 15 residues. The CDR3 spells CASQSSGRRGNEQFF. The CDR3 DNA sequence: TGTGCCAGCCAAAGTAGCGGGAGGAGGGGCAATGAGCAGTTCTTC.

This chain uses TRBV10-3 with TRBJ2-3; D remains unclear. V shed 5 bases and J shed 2 bases, with 11 bases lying between them. CDR1 ENHRY and CDR2 SYGVKD come from the germline V gene. The length of the CDR3 is 14 residues. CDR3 nucleotides: TGTGCCATCAGTCCCGCGAGGTTCACAGATACGCAGTATTTT. It is translated as CAISPARFTDTQYF.

The chain employs TRBV3-1 (or the pseudogene TRBV3-2) and TRBJ2-7; 10 bases match TRBD2. From germline, CDR1 is LGHDT and CDR2 YNNKEL (reference sequence). The CDR3 sequence is 15 residues long. V shed 1 base, J shed 5 bases, and the junction held 5 bases outside the gene matches. The CDR3 DNA reads as TGTGCCAGCAGCCAAGCGGGGACTAGCGTCGACGAGCAGTACTTC. It is translated as CASSQAGTSVDEQYF.

The chain carries TRBV5-8 and TRBJ2-3, with 8 bases fitting TRBD2. The J segment lost 2 bases and the V segment lost 3 bases, leaving 14 bases of the junction unmatched. The V gene's germline CDR1 is SGHTS and CDR2 YDEGEE. The CDR3 has 18 amino acids. This CDR3 reads CASSSGLGTSGLTDTQYF. The CDR3 nucleotides read TGTGCCAGCAGCTCCGGTTTAGGAACTAGCGGCCTCACAGATACGCAGTATTTT. The variable domain in full, with the rest retrieved from reference TRBV5-8 and TRBJ2-3, is EAGVTQSPTHLIKTRGQQATLRCSPISGHTSVYWYQQALGLGLQFLLWYDEGEERNRGNFPPRFSGRQFPNYSSELNVNALELEDSALYLCASSSGLGTSGLTDTQYFGPGTRLTVL.

This chain uses TRBV6-5 with TRBJ1-2, with D perhaps matching TRBD1 (5 bases). V was pared by 2 bases and J by 1 base, with 8 bases between. The CDR3 totals 14 residues. CDR1 and CDR2 (germline): MNHEY, SVGAGI. Here the CDR3 reads CASSYDSRNYGYTF. The CDR3 region has the DNA TGTGCCAGCAGTTACGACAGCCGTAACTATGGCTACACCTTC.

V is TRBV24-1 and J is TRBJ2-1; 8 nucleotides align to TRBD2. The CDR3 runs 13 residues. After removal of 9 bases from V and 4 bases from J, the junction contained 4 bases not matched to a gene. CDR1 is KGHDR, CDR2 SFDVKD, per germline. This CDR3 reads CATGSGIYNEQFF. For the CDR3, the DNA is TGTGCCACCGGTAGCGGGATTTACAATGAGCAGTTCTTC.

The chain links TRBV6-1 to TRBJ2-1, with D perhaps TRBD1 (6 bases). V shed 3 bases and J shed 2 bases, with 14 bases lying between them. There are 16 residues in the CDR3. Germline CDR1 reads MNHNS; CDR2 reads SASEGT. CDR3 sequence reads: CASSDYGQRTYNEQFF. The CDR3 DNA reads TGTGCCAGCAGTGATTATGGACAGCGTACCTACAATGAGCAGTTCTTC.